This T cell receptor (beta chain) was profiled in a study of cytomegalovirus exposure and HLA in healthy donors (dated by TCRdb to 2016 to 2017). Broadly, across the study: According to a later analysis, one platform produced both the roughly 110 validation repertoires and the roughly 660 repertoires of the first cohort. The aim of the study was to test whether cataloging public T cell receptors could identify signatures of past pathogen exposure. Along with the roughly 700-subject first cohort, a separate validation cohort of approximately 110 different subjects was used. To predict cytomegalovirus infection status, the study combined high-throughput TCR immunosequencing, statistical association of individual TCRs with disease status, and machine learning.

CDR3 length: 14 amino acids, cysteine to phenylalanine. Kept here is only the CDR3 DNA, which spans 42 bases and is read in frame from base 1. V and J are trimmed by 7 bases and 7 bases, and the gene matches miss 10 bases of the junction. CDR1 and CDR2 are drawn from the germline V gene: SQVTM, ANQGSEA. The paper's findings and limits, for the study overall: Of the cluster scores, roughly 93% were above 0 in a later analysis, which found that TCRs clustered in the first cohort also tended to co-occur in the 95 to 150 validation repertoires. The classifier was reported to diagnose cytomegalovirus status with high specificity and sensitivity in both the original and validation cohorts. In the study, around 160 TCR beta chains were listed as associated with cytomegalovirus. All 120 or so repertoires were used to score co-occurrence in the validation cohort in a later analysis, because that analysis had no HLA typing for the cohort. Most TCR sequences were seen in very few donors, while some public TCRs were found in many individuals. The authors suggested that the approach could potentially be generalized to other disease states and immunological phenotypes. In vitro tests confirmed that a few of the cytomegalovirus-associated TCR beta chains recognize cytomegalovirus antigens.

The donors belonged to the validation cohort of about 120 subjects, which was separate from the approximately 610-subject first cohort. As for this clone: The specificity of this receptor is unknown. It has no much larger one-base neighbor in the sample; base qualities were not kept.

Preparation of the library involved the immunoSEQ multiplex PCR assay. The authors' pipeline ran thus. A statistical classification framework was developed to diagnose cytomegalovirus status using the catalog of TCR beta chain sequences. The clones in this table, taken by TCRdb from immuneACCESS, are in-frame only. Not every clone is retained; where verified, under half of the shortfall comes from an unresolved V gene, and the cause of the rest is unknown. V and J calls plus clone size are reproduced from that table; the DNA served to infer D and trimming. The sample contains 260,000 or so clones, 80% to 90% of them found a single time. The top ten constitute 2.6% of the sample.

The sequenced sample consisted of PBMCs. The receptor was derived from a man between 18 and 35 years old in good health and CMV-seronegative. The rearrangement joined TRBV29-1 to TRBJ1-4, and 9 bases in between align with TRBD1. CDR3 loop: CSANAGTGSEKLFF. The DNA is as follows: TGCAGCGCAAATGCCGGGACAGGGTCTGAAAAACTGTTTTTT.